The clone carrying this T cell receptor beta chain occurred a few times. The CDR3 contains 18 residues. V gave up 0 bases and J gave up 10 bases; unmatched junction bases: 15. Germline values: CDR1 LNHNV, CDR2 YYDKDF (reference sequence). Using immunoSEQ multiplex PCR, the repertoire was profiled, and TCRdb retains in-frame clones only, with some absent. Of roughly 150,000 clones listed, 90% were seen once; the top ten hold 15% to 20%. This sample was included in a study of blood T cell repertoires in COVID-19. Sequenced material: peripheral blood. This chain connects TRBV15 to TRBJ1-6; TRBD1 aligns across 7 bases. The receptor was derived from a man aged 55 to 70 with active or convalescent COVID-19. The CDR3 is CATSRDPSGRGVESPLHF. The DNA for the CDR3 is TGTGCCACCAGCAGAGATCCCTCCGGCAGGGGGGTCGAGTCACCCCTCCACTTT.